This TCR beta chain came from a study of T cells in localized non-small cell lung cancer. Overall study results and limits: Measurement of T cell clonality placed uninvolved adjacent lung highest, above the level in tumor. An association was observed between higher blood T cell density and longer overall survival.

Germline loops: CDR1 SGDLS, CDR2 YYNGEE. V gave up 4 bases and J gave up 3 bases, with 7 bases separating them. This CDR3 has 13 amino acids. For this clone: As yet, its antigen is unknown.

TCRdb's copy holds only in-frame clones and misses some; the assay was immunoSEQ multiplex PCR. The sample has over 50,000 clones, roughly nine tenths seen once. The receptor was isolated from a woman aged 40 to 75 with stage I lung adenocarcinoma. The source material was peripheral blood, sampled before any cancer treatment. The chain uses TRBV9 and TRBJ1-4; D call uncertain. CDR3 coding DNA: TGTGCCAGCAGCCTTACCCCTAATGAAAAACTGTTTTTT. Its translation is CASSLTPNEKLFF.